Listed here are 30 T cell receptor beta chains from one sample, sequenced in a study of cytomegalovirus exposure and HLA in healthy donors. The primer mix had 60 Vbeta and 13 Jbeta primers. The method was immunoSEQ multiplex PCR; TCRdb's version includes in-frame clones alone and lacks a portion of them. The sample holds under 200,000 clones, 68% seen once. Material: PBMCs. The receptors were sampled from a man over 45 in good health and CMV-seronegative.

V gene TRBV5-4 combines with J gene TRBJ2-3; tentatively, D is TRBD1 (5 bases). This CDR3 has 14 residues. Germline values: CDR1 SGHNT, CDR2 YYREEE (reference sequence). V lost 5 bases and J lost 2, with 12 bases in between. This CDR3 reads CASRPQGNTDTQYF. CDR3 DNA: TGTGCCAGCAGGCCCCAGGGAAACACAGATACGCAGTATTTT.

This clone was seen a handful of times. This chain joins TRBV7-9 and TRBJ2-5; 8 bases map to TRBD1. The germline CDR1 and CDR2 sequences are SEHNR and FQNEAQ (reference sequence). The CDR3 has 14 amino acids. The V and J ends lost 3 bases and 5 bases, in that order; junction bases with no gene match: 5. The CDR3: CASSFRQGRETQYF. DNA for the CDR3: TGTGCCAGCAGCTTCCGACAGGGGAGGGAGACCCAGTACTTC. Combining the CDR3 with reference TRBV7-9 and TRBJ2-5 gives the whole variable domain DTGVSQNPRHKITKRGQNVTFRCDPISEHNRLYWYRQTLGQGPEFLTYFQNEAQLEKSRLLSDRFSAERPKGSFSTLEIQRTEQGDSAMYLCASSFRQGRETQYFGPGTRLLVL.

V and J are TRBV19 and TRBJ2-5, with TRBD2 identical over 7 bases. The CDR3 contains 14 residues. The J segment lost 5 bases and the V segment lost 2 bases, leaving 5 bases of the junction unmatched. The germline CDR1 and CDR2 sequences are LNHDA and SQIVND (reference sequence). The CDR3 DNA is TGTGCCAGTAGTATACGCGGGGAGGGGGAGACCCAGTACTTC. Translation gives CASSIRGEGETQYF.

This clone was observed a single time. The CDR3 reads CASSVGLAGFGGSYEQYF. The CDR3 coding sequence is TGTGCCAGCAGCGTAGGACTAGCGGGATTTGGTGGCTCCTACGAGCAGTACTTC. This rearrangement joins TRBV9 to TRBJ2-7; 11 bases match TRBD2. CDR3 length: 18 amino acids. CDR1 SGDLS and CDR2 YYNGEE come from the germline V gene. The V segment lost 0 bases and the J segment 0 bases; nucleotides outside the gene matches: 8.

The V gene is TRBV7-9, the J gene TRBJ2-3; 16 positions agree with TRBD2. The CDR3 is 17 residues long. V shed 6 bases and J 3 bases; nucleotides not matched to a gene: 6. CDR1 is SEHNR and CDR2 is FQNEAQ in the germline V gene (reference sequence). The CDR3 here is CASRSGLAGGQTDTQYF. The CDR3 DNA follows: TGTGCCAGCAGGTCGGGACTAGCGGGGGGGCAGACAGATACGCAGTATTTT.

The V gene is TRBV11-2, the J gene TRBJ2-5; D might be TRBD1 (6 bases). The ends were cut back, 1 base at V and 3 bases at J, with 9 bases in the middle. The CDR3 loop spans 14 amino acids. Germline V gene data show CDR1 as SGHAT and CDR2 as FQNNGV. The CDR3 loop reads CASSLGQAKETQYF. The CDR3 coding sequence is TGTGCCAGCAGCTTAGGACAGGCTAAAGAGACCCAGTACTTC.

This clone is a singleton in its sample. V gene TRBV25-1 combines with J gene TRBJ1-2; D is perhaps TRBD1 (6 bases). CDR1 MGHDK and CDR2 SYGVNS come from the germline V gene. The CDR3 is made up of 15 amino acids. V was trimmed by 5 bases and J by 8 bases, leaving 21 bases between them. CDR3 residues: CASSPPQGTRLGYTF. The CDR3 nucleotides are TGTGCCAGCAGTCCTCCACAGGGTACTCGCTTGGGCTACACCTTC.

This clone was counted a few times. The chain is built from TRBV6-5 and TRBJ1-4; 7 nucleotides match TRBD1. There are 15 residues in the CDR3. V shed 8 bases, J shed 3 bases, and the junction held 9 bases outside the gene matches. Germline-derived CDR1 and CDR2 are MNHEY and SVGAGI. Here the CDR3 reads CASQRQGPSNEKLFF. CDR3 nucleotide sequence: TGTGCCAGCCAGCGACAGGGCCCCTCTAATGAAAAACTGTTTTTT.

V usage is TRBV28 and J usage is TRBJ1-4; D ambiguous. V was trimmed by 6 bases and J by 3 bases, leaving 11 bases between them. The CDR3 has 14 residues. The germline V gene has CDR1 MDHEN and CDR2 SYDVKM. CDR3 in amino acids: CASSPGGSNEKLFF. The CDR3 nucleotides read TGTGCCAGCAGCCCCGGCGGGTCTAATGAAAAACTGTTTTTT.

This clone has just a few counts. The CDR3 DNA follows: TGTGCCAGCAGCTCCGGGACAGGGTTTGTCAAAAACATTCAGTACTTC. It is translated as CASSSGTGFVKNIQYF. The chain recombines TRBV5-5 with TRBJ2-4; 9 nucleotides line up with TRBD1. Trimming cost V 3 bases and J 3 bases; bases outside gene matches: 7. The CDR3 spans 16 residues. CDR1 and CDR2 from the germline V gene are SGHKS and YYEKEE (reference sequence).

This clone was observed a few times. This chain connects TRBV27 to TRBJ1-6; 7 bases are shared with TRBD1. The CDR3 has 17 residues. The germline V gene encodes CDR1 MNHEY and CDR2 SMNVEV (reference sequence). The ends lost 0 bases at V and 4 bases at J; junction bases unmatched: 6. CDR3 in amino acids: CASSLSNRGDYNSPLHF. The CDR3 nucleotides are TGTGCCAGCAGTTTATCGAACAGGGGCGATTATAATTCACCCCTCCACTTT.

This clone has only a few counts. V usage is TRBV13 and J usage is TRBJ2-7, with D tentatively TRBD1 (5 bases). Germline assignment: CDR1 PRHDT and CDR2 FYEKMQ (reference sequence). The CDR3 loop spans 14 amino acids. V shed 4 bases and J shed 2 bases, with 12 bases lying between them. CDR3 DNA sequence: TGTGCCAGCAGCTGGCCTGGGGCCGCCTACGAGCAGTACTTC. Translating gives CASSWPGAAYEQYF.

The chain couples TRBV7-8 to TRBJ1-5; D call uncertain. This CDR3 contains 15 residues. V shed 1 base and J shed 6 bases, with 13 bases lying between them. In germline, CDR1 is SGHVS, CDR2 FQNEAQ. The CDR3 here is CASSLDNVGGQPQHF. The CDR3 region has the DNA TGTGCCAGCAGCTTAGACAATGTGGGAGGTCAGCCCCAGCATTTT.

This clone turned up a few times. J is TRBJ1-2 and V is TRBV19; no clear D. Germline lookup yields CDR1 LNHDA and CDR2 SQIVND (reference sequence). Trimming removed 5 bases at V and 8 bases at J, with 18 bases between. The length of the CDR3 is 14 residues. Written as DNA, the CDR3 is TGTGCCAGTAGTCCCCCGCACAGCATAGACGGCTACACCTTC. Translating gives CASSPPHSIDGYTF. Drawing the rest from reference TRBV19 and TRBJ1-2, the complete variable domain is DGGITQSPKYLFRKEGQNVTLSCEQNLNHDAMYWYRQDPGQGLRLIYYSQIVNDFQKGDIAEGYSVSREKKESFPLTVTSAQKNPTAFYLCASSPPHSIDGYTFGSGTRLTVV.

The V and J genes are TRBV7-9 and TRBJ1-1, with 9 nucleotides matching TRBD1. The J segment lost 3 bases and the V segment lost 5 bases, leaving 7 bases of the junction unmatched. The CDR3 contains 15 residues. Looked up from germline, CDR1 is SEHNR and CDR2 is FQNEAQ (reference sequence). The CDR3 DNA is TGTGCCAGCAGCGTTGGGACAGGGATTTACACTGAAGCTTTCTTT. It translates to CASSVGTGIYTEAFF.

The V and J genes are TRBV6-5 and TRBJ2-7; possibly TRBD1 for D (6 bases). Germline-derived CDR1 and CDR2 are MNHEY and SVGAGI. Trimming took off 7 bases at V and 11 bases at J, with 18 bases between the two ends. CDR3 length: 12 residues. The CDR3 region is CASNTPGHKKYF. CDR3 DNA: TGTGCCAGCAACACACCGGGACATAAAAAGTACTTC.

This clone showed up just once. The J gene is TRBJ2-2, the V gene TRBV7-8, with D perhaps TRBD2 (6 bases). Per germline, CDR1 SGHVS and CDR2 FQNEAQ. This CDR3 contains 17 residues. V was trimmed by 4 bases and J by 1 base, leaving 16 bases between them. CDR3: CASSSSPEGLNTGELFF. The DNA for the CDR3 is TGTGCCAGCAGCTCCTCCCCGGAGGGCCTGAACACCGGGGAGCTGTTTTTT.

The rearrangement joins TRBV6-1 to TRBJ2-7; D possibly corresponds to TRBD1 (6 bases). CDR1 is MNHNS and CDR2 is SASEGT in the germline V gene. The V end was cut by 9 bases, the J end by 3 bases, with 9 bases between. The CDR3 has 11 residues. The CDR3 DNA sequence: TGTGCCAGTACAGGGTTCTACGAGCAGTACTTC. This encodes CASTGFYEQYF.

Details on this clone: Other DNA sequences of this sample code for an identical CDR3. This chain joins TRBV5-1 and TRBJ1-6; a weak D match, TRBD1 (5 bases). V was trimmed by 3 bases and J by 9 bases, leaving 22 bases between them. This CDR3 spans 17 amino acids. Germline CDR1 SGHRS, CDR2 YFSETQ. This CDR3 reads CASSSQPQGEASSPLHF. In DNA form, the CDR3 reads TGCGCCAGCAGCTCCCAACCTCAAGGGGAAGCAAGTTCACCCCTCCACTTT. The entire variable domain, with the rest obtained from reference TRBV5-1 and TRBJ1-6, is as follows: KAGVTQTPRYLIKTRGQQVTLSCSPISGHRSVSWYQQTPGQGLQFLFEYFSETQRNKGNFPGRFSGRQFSNSRSEMNVSTLELGDSALYLCASSSQPQGEASSPLHFGNGTRLTVT.

V usage is TRBV29-1 and J usage is TRBJ1-1; D perhaps matches TRBD1 (6 bases). This CDR3 has 15 amino acids. Trimming shortened V by 4 bases and J by 2 bases, and 17 bases separated the two germline ends. Germline-derived CDR1 and CDR2 are SQVTM and ANQGSEA. CDR3 sequence reads: CSVVRDTKKNTEAFF. The CDR3 DNA is TGCAGCGTTGTCCGGGACACCAAAAAAAACACTGAAGCTTTCTTT. The full variable domain, rest sourced from reference TRBV29-1 and TRBJ1-1, is SAVISQKPSRDICQRGTSLTIQCQVDSQVTMMFWYRQQPGQSLTLIATANQGSEATYESGFVIDKFPISRPNLTFSTLTVSNMSPEDSSIYLCSVVRDTKKNTEAFFGQGTRLTVV.

The table lists this clone with a count of one. The CDR3 coding sequence is TGTGCCAGCAGCCCTGGGACAGCTGGCACTGAAGCTTTCTTT. Translating gives CASSPGTAGTEAFF. V gene TRBV5-4 combines with J gene TRBJ1-1, with 7 positions matching TRBD1. With 4 bases clipped from V and 4 bases from J, the junction kept 7 bases outside the gene matches. Germline V gives CDR1 SGHNT, CDR2 YYREEE (reference sequence). The CDR3 has 14 residues. The complete variable domain, with remaining parts taken from reference TRBV5-4 and TRBJ1-1, reads ETGVTQSPTHLIKTRGQQVTLRCSSQSGHNTVSWYQQALGQGPQFIFQYYREEENGRGNFPPRFSGLQFPNYSSELNVNALELDDSALYLCASSPGTAGTEAFFGQGTRLTVV.

The chain couples TRBV5-1 to TRBJ2-7; D uncertain. V lost 5 bases, J lost 5 bases, and 8 bases lay in between. Germline V CDR1 and CDR2: SGHRS, YFSETQ. CDR3 size: 11 residues. The CDR3 is CASRRYDEQYF. The CDR3 DNA reads as TGCGCCAGCAGACGGTACGACGAGCAGTACTTC.

The gene calls are TRBV14 and TRBJ2-7, with D possibly TRBD2 on 5 matching bases. This CDR3 is 16 amino acids long. The V end was cut by 2 bases, the J end by 0 bases, with 14 bases between. CDR1 is SGHDN, CDR2 FVKESK, per germline. The CDR3 here is CASSQLRAWSSYEQYF. The CDR3 DNA sequence: TGTGCCAGCAGCCAACTGCGGGCTTGGAGCTCCTACGAGCAGTACTTC. Full variable domain (outside the CDR3, taken from reference TRBV14 and TRBJ2-7): EAGVTQFPSHSVIEKGQTVTLRCDPISGHDNLYWYRRVMGKEIKFLLHFVKESKQDESGMPNNRFLAERTGGTYSTLKVQPAELEDSGVYFCASSQLRAWSSYEQYFGPGTRLTVT.

This clone showed up just a few times. The identical CDR3 is also encoded by other nucleotide sequences in the sample. The V gene is TRBV28, the J gene TRBJ2-5; TRBD2 matches 8 bases. Trimming removed 6 bases from V and 2 bases from J; junction bases left unmatched: 14. Germline values: CDR1 MDHEN, CDR2 SYDVKM. The CDR3 sequence is 17 residues long. The CDR3 DNA sequence: TGTGCCAGCAGCCCCCATAGCATAGCGGGGACTCAAGAGACCCAGTACTTC. It specifies CASSPHSIAGTQETQYF. The full variable domain, rest sourced from reference TRBV28 and TRBJ2-5, is DVKVTQSSRYLVKRTGEKVFLECVQDMDHENMFWYRQDPGLGLRLIYFSYDVKMKEKGDIPEGYSVSREKKERFSLILESASTNQTSMYLCASSPHSIAGTQETQYFGPGTRLLVL.

There are a few counts of this clone. This rearrangement joins TRBV5-1 to TRBJ1-1; TRBD1 agrees at 9 bases. CDR3 size: 16 residues. V gave up 3 bases and J gave up 1 base; unmatched junction bases: 7. Germline V CDR1 and CDR2: SGHRS, YFSETQ. CDR3 DNA: TGCGCCAGCAGCTACGGACAGGGGAGGGGGAACACTGAAGCTTTCTTT. Protein: CASSYGQGRGNTEAFF.

There are a few counts of this clone. The CDR3 nucleotides read TGTGCCAGCAGTTTGATAGGGGTATATACGCAGTATTTT. Its protein product is CASSLIGVYTQYF. V usage is TRBV28 and J usage is TRBJ2-3, with D maybe TRBD1 (5 bases). V was pared by 3 bases and J by 7 bases, with 11 bases between. The CDR3 totals 13 residues. The germline gives CDR1 MDHEN, CDR2 SYDVKM.

This clone was seen more than once but under ten times. The chain employs TRBV6-6 and TRBJ1-1; a weak D match, TRBD1 (5 bases). V dropped 4 bases and J dropped 1 base, with 10 bases sitting between them. CDR3 length: 14 residues. Germline values: CDR1 MNHNY, CDR2 SVGAGI (reference sequence). Here the CDR3 reads CASSSQQGNTEAFF. CDR3 sequence (DNA): TGTGCCAGCAGTTCACAGCAGGGGAACACTGAAGCTTTCTTT.

V gene TRBV4-2 combines with J gene TRBJ1-2, with D possibly TRBD1 on 5 matching bases. Germline-derived CDR1 and CDR2 are LGHNA and YNFKEQ. V lost 2 bases and J 4 bases, leaving 8 bases between the germline ends. This CDR3 comprises 13 residues. CDR3 nucleotides: TGTGCCAGCAGCCAACGACAGCCCTATGGCTACACCTTC. The encoded protein is CASSQRQPYGYTF.

This clone was recorded a few times. The CDR3 sequence is CSVEDRQRNTIYF. CDR3 in DNA: TGCAGCGTAGAGGACAGGCAGAGAAACACCATATATTTT. V and J are TRBV29-1 and TRBJ1-3, with 7 bases lining up with TRBD1. The germline CDR1 and CDR2 sequences are SQVTM and ANQGSEA. This CDR3 spans 13 amino acids. The V gene end was trimmed by 6 bases and the J gene end by 5 bases; junction bases not matched to a gene: 7.

This clone was observed a handful of times. The chain uses TRBV19 and TRBJ1-5, with D possibly being TRBD1 (5 bases). CDR1 and CDR2 (germline): LNHDA, SQIVND (reference sequence). Deletions cut 1 base from V and 7 bases from J, with 11 bases between. The CDR3 contains 14 residues. The CDR3 region has the DNA TGTGCCAGTAGTATAGCCAGGGTCGGGCAGCCCCAGCATTTT. It translates to CASSIARVGQPQHF.